The 3 T cell receptor beta chains in this list originate from one sample, sequenced in a study of shared clonotypes between healthy human individuals. CD8 cells regarded as naive lacked CD45RO, were positively chosen for CCR7, and omitted terminally differentiated effector memory CD45RA+ cells. The method was immunoSEQ multiplex PCR; TCRdb's version includes in-frame clones alone and lacks a portion of them. This sample has over 2,000,000 clones, with around 93% found just once. Material for sequencing was naive CD8+ T cells from PBMCs. These receptors were taken from a man between 18 and 29 years old in good health. Some clones in this sample may be carry-over from other donors' samples.

The gene calls are TRBV2 and TRBJ2-7; 9 nucleotides align to TRBD1. The germline V gene has CDR1 SNHLY and CDR2 FYNNEI. The CDR3 spans 17 residues. V shed 3 bases, J shed 2 bases, and the junction held 11 bases outside the gene matches. The CDR3 loop is CASSDVLGQGLTYEQYF. The CDR3, as DNA: TGTGCCAGCAGTGACGTCCTGGGACAGGGACTAACCTACGAGCAGTACTTC.

The chain joins TRBV9 to TRBJ2-2; no clear D. V gave up 1 base and J gave up 2 bases, with 6 bases separating them. There are 14 residues in the CDR3. The germline gives CDR1 SGDLS, CDR2 YYNGEE. Written as DNA, the CDR3 is TGTGCCAGCAGCGTACCCCTTAACACCGGGGAGCTGTTTTTT. This encodes CASSVPLNTGELFF.

This chain connects TRBV7-9 to TRBJ1-4; D is undetermined. The CDR3 consists of 14 residues. Deletions cut 2 bases from V and 3 bases from J, with 7 bases between. From germline, CDR1 is SEHNR and CDR2 FQNEAQ (reference sequence). The CDR3 spells CASSLSDSNEKLFF. CDR3 DNA: TGTGCCAGCAGCTTAAGTGATTCTAATGAAAAACTGTTTTTT.